Following are 14 T cell receptor beta chains from one sample sequenced in a study of blood T cell repertoires in COVID-19. Clones were read by immunoSEQ multiplex PCR, and TCRdb kept only the in-frame ones, dropping some. The sample carries some 80,000 clones, 82% recorded once. Sequenced input: peripheral blood. The receptors originated from a human donor in a cohort sampled during active COVID-19.

This clone was picked up one time. The V and J genes are TRBV2 and TRBJ2-2; D perhaps matches TRBD1 (6 bases). CDR1 is SNHLY and CDR2 is FYNNEI in the germline V gene. Trimming removed 6 bases at V and 6 bases at J, with 14 bases between. This CDR3 spans 14 amino acids. The CDR3 region has the DNA TGTGCCAGCAGGAACAGGGTGGGGGCCGGGGAGCTGTTTTTT. Translating it yields CASRNRVGAGELFF.

The chain has TRBV7-9 and TRBJ1-1; D possibly corresponds to TRBD1 (5 bases). The CDR3 length is 13 residues. The germline CDR1 and CDR2 sequences are SEHNR and FQNEAQ (reference sequence). V was cut by 5 bases and J by 8 bases, with 15 bases left in between. The CDR3, as DNA: TGTGCCAGCAGCCTGGCGGAGTCAGGGGAAGCTTTCTTT. This gives the protein CASSLAESGEAFF.

The chain carries TRBV7-2 and TRBJ2-7, with 9 nucleotides matching TRBD2. The CDR3 is 17 residues long. With 5 bases clipped from V and 2 bases from J, the junction kept 13 bases outside the gene matches. Germline V gene lookup returns CDR1 SGHTA and CDR2 FQGNSA. CDR3 DNA: TGTGCCAGCAGCCGCCAAGCCATGGGACTAGCAGCCTACGAGCAGTACTTC. Protein product: CASSRQAMGLAAYEQYF.

The chain joins TRBV27 to TRBJ2-7; 9 bases align to TRBD1. The V and J ends lost 7 bases and 6 bases, in that order; junction bases with no gene match: 7. This CDR3 is built from 13 residues. Germline values: CDR1 MNHEY, CDR2 SMNVEV (reference sequence). The CDR3 DNA sequence: TGTGCCAGCAAACAACAGGGGGCGGGCGAGCAGTACTTC. Its protein product is CASKQQGAGEQYF.

The chain is built from TRBV6-5 and TRBJ1-1; the D is unclear. This CDR3 is built from 14 residues. V gave up 8 bases and J gave up 1 base, with 14 bases separating them. Germline V CDR1 and CDR2: MNHEY, SVGAGI. As DNA, the CDR3 is TGTGCCAGCGCGCCCGCGCGGGCGAACACTGAAGCTTTCTTT. Amino acid sequence: CASAPARANTEAFF.

The chain joins TRBV27 to TRBJ1-6, with D maybe TRBD1 (6 bases). The CDR3 spans 14 residues. The germline CDR1 and CDR2 sequences are MNHEY and SMNVEV (reference sequence). Trimming shortened V by 3 bases and J by 5 bases, and 8 bases separated the two germline ends. The chain's CDR3 is CASSFYRDNSPLHF. As DNA, the CDR3 is TGTGCCAGCAGTTTTTACAGGGATAATTCACCCCTCCACTTT.

The CDR3 nucleotides read TGTGCCAGTAGTTGGTCAGGGGGCAATCAGCCCCAGCATTTT. Protein sequence: CASSWSGGNQPQHF. The chain combines TRBV19 with TRBJ1-5; possibly TRBD1 for D (6 bases). Germline loops: CDR1 LNHDA, CDR2 SQIVND (reference sequence). Trimming pared 5 bases from V and 2 bases from J, leaving 10 bases between. This CDR3 contains 14 residues.

This chain connects TRBV7-9 to TRBJ2-7; D is uncertain. This CDR3 region has 11 residues. V lost 5 bases and J lost 7, with 9 bases in between. Germline loops: CDR1 SEHNR, CDR2 FQNEAQ (reference sequence). This CDR3 reads CASSNYVEQYF. The CDR3 DNA is TGTGCCAGCAGCAACTACGTTGAGCAGTACTTC.

Of note for this clone: This sample also contains other DNA sequences that code for the same CDR3. The rearrangement uses TRBV7-3 and TRBJ2-5; weak D call: TRBD1 (6 bases). The ends were cut back, 5 bases at V and 2 bases at J, with 9 bases in the middle. Germline CDR1 is SGHTA and CDR2 is FQGTGA. The CDR3 sequence is 13 residues long. The CDR3: CASSRGQQETQYF. CDR3 nucleotides: TGTGCCAGCAGCCGCGGACAGCAAGAGACCCAGTACTTC.

The chain carries TRBV9 and TRBJ2-2; no clear D. The CDR3 runs 12 residues. The germline CDR1 and CDR2 sequences are SGDLS and YYNGEE. V was pared by 0 bases and J by 7 bases, with 4 bases between. CDR3 bases: TGTGCCAGCAGCGTAGGGCTCGGGGAGCTGTTTTTT. This translates into CASSVGLGELFF.

This chain joins TRBV6-5 and TRBJ1-6; D might be TRBD1 (5 bases). The length of the CDR3 is 15 residues. In germline, CDR1 is MNHEY, CDR2 SVGAGI. Trimming stripped 6 bases from V and 10 bases from J, with 19 bases between. The CDR3 sequence is CASSMREGARSPLHF. The DNA for the CDR3 is TGTGCCAGCAGCATGCGGGAAGGGGCACGGTCACCCCTCCACTTT.

This chain connects TRBV5-4 to TRBJ2-7; a weak D match, TRBD2 (6 bases). In germline, CDR1 is SGHNT, CDR2 YYREEE (reference sequence). V was pared by 6 bases and J by 4 bases, with 14 bases between. The CDR3 is 13 residues long. For the CDR3, the DNA is TGTGCCAGCACCCCGCAGGGAGGATACGAGCAGTACTTC. This gives the protein CASTPQGGYEQYF.

The J gene is TRBJ2-7, the V gene TRBV7-6; TRBD2 is a possible D gene (6 bases). The germline V and J ends were trimmed by 5 bases and 2 bases, with 16 bases remaining between them. Germline values: CDR1 SGHVS, CDR2 FNYEAQ. The length of the CDR3 is 15 residues. CDR3 region: CASSPDTAGPYEQYF. In DNA, the CDR3 is TGTGCCAGCAGCCCCGACACTGCGGGGCCCTACGAGCAGTACTTC.

The chain couples TRBV7-9 to TRBJ1-1; no clear D. Germline assignment: CDR1 SEHNR and CDR2 FQNEAQ (reference sequence). The CDR3 runs to 14 residues. Trimming took off 3 bases at V and 1 base at J, with 9 bases between the two ends. The CDR3 DNA sequence: TGTGCCAGCAGCTTGCGGGGAAGGAACACTGAAGCTTTCTTT. Translated: CASSLRGRNTEAFF.